This is a list of T cell receptor beta chains from one sample in a study of beta chain features in type 1 diabetes. This table comes from immunoSEQ multiplex PCR, and its TCRdb copy is limited to in-frame clones, with some not included. The profile shows over 150,000 clones, under 9.5% of them singletons. The sequenced sample was central memory CD4+ T cells from blood. Receptors were obtained from a man in his late teens or twenties with type 1 diabetes. The CDR3 runs from the conserved cysteine through the conserved F or W.

V gene	CDR3 protein
TRBV6-5	CASSARLREPEQYF
TRBV7-2	CASSSSRGSSDTQYF
TRBV27	CASSERSGGAGETQYF
TRBV5-6	CASSPGGQETQYF
TRBV5-4	CASSLYVTGNTEAFF
TRBV10-3	CAIRGDSQETQYF
TRBV30	CAWSVASGSETQYF
TRBV19	CASSIRTGILNTEAFF
TRBV6-6	CASRPERGGSEQYF
TRBV5-1	CASSLKDRNTEAFF
TRBV29-1	CSVVARELGTGELFF
TRBV29-1	CSTTTGTSGYNEQFF
TRBV19	CASSPHRQETQYF
TRBV27	CASRATGRYGYTF
TRBV19	CASSPDRVDGYTF
TRBV29-1	CSVRAVSTDTQYF
TRBV6-6	CASSYDKQFF
TRBV5-1	CASSLSGNWDYEQYF
TRBV7-2	CASSLVASSQETQYF
TRBV29-1	CSVRQTKLSSSYNEQFF
TRBV5-6	CASSYTTGSEALHF
TRBV28	CASSTLRYGYTF
TRBV5-4	CAIGDREETQYF
TRBV7-8	CASSHNREQGHGYTF
TRBV5-4	CASSSSRDRVTGELFF
TRBV7-2	CASSLSGSGRDPAFF
TRBV27	CASSSRPGQSYGYTF
TRBV27	CASSFRAGGIDEQFF
TRBV11-2	CASSLTRQGWSF
TRBV2	CASSVFQGDTEAFF
TRBV28	CASSLLGGAGGQNIQYF
TRBV7-9	CASSSRDRGNTGELFF
TRBV5-4	CASSLGGPAGANVLTF
TRBV29-1	CSVERQGAEAFF
TRBV7-9	CASSTGTSGGISTDTQYF
TRBV28	CASRPFSGEQNSPLHF
TRBV7-9	CASSLNPSGGYTF
TRBV6-5	CASSYYGGDNEQFF
TRBV4-3	CASSQGQAANTGELFF
TRBV10-3	CAISVGRRQGGETQYF
TRBV10-3	CAISGQRSTEAFF
TRBV23-1	CASSRGLAGGGETQYF
TRBV5-1	CASNRQGDEQYF
TRBV28	CASSFALGYTF
TRBV4-3	CASSPTEGGWRTF